A single sample is the source of the 19 T cell receptor beta chains below, sequenced in a study of T cells after yellow fever vaccination. TCRdb reprocessed the 5' RACE reads with MiXCR, giving one entry per CDR3 protein. The data show hundreds of thousands of distinct CDR3 sequences, roughly 13% seen once. The specimen comprised PBMCs, sampled on the day of the yellow fever booster vaccination. Receptors originate from a man aged 25 to 40 who received the YFV17D yellow fever vaccine.

There are a few counts of this clonotype. The chain is built from TRBV2 and TRBJ2-7; TRBD2 aligns across 11 bases. Germline CDR1 reads SNHLY; CDR2 reads FYNNEI. The V and J ends lost 6 bases and 5 bases, in that order; junction bases with no gene match: 6. The CDR3 has 14 residues. DNA for the CDR3: TGTGCCAGCAGGGATAGCGGGAGGGCCAACGAGCAGTACTTC. Translating gives CASRDSGRANEQYF.

This clonotype has more than one count but fewer than ten. The chain combines TRBV5-1 with TRBJ2-7, with unresolved D. The germline V gene encodes CDR1 SGHRS and CDR2 YFSETQ. Trimming removed 0 bases from V and 0 bases from J, with 10 bases in between. The CDR3 contains 15 residues. CDR3 nucleotide sequence: TGCGCCAGCAGCTTGGCGGGCCAGCTCTCCTACGAGCAGTACTTC. Its protein is CASSLAGQLSYEQYF.

This clonotype was seen more than once but under ten times. V gene TRBV20-1 combines with J gene TRBJ1-2; 8 positions match TRBD1. The trim removed 5 bases at V and 4 bases at J, leaving 3 bases unmatched. CDR3 length: 12 amino acids. Germline lookup yields CDR1 DFQATT and CDR2 SNEGSKA (reference sequence). DNA for the CDR3: TGCAGTGCTGGACAGGGCCCCTATGGCTACACCTTC. Translating it yields CSAGQGPYGYTF.

The chain links TRBV5-1 to TRBJ2-7; 12 bases fit TRBD1. Per germline, CDR1 SGHRS and CDR2 YFSETQ. V was pared by 4 bases and J by 6 bases, with 8 bases of the junction left unmatched. CDR3 size: 15 residues. DNA of the CDR3: TGCGCCAGCAGCATGGGACAGGGGGCTTTTTCCGAGCAGTACTTC. Translated, it gives CASSMGQGAFSEQYF.

V gene TRBV15 combines with J gene TRBJ2-1; tentative D call: TRBD2 (5 bases). CDR3 length: 14 amino acids. Germline V gene sequence: CDR1 LNHNV, CDR2 YYDKDF (reference sequence). Trimming removed 7 bases from V and 9 bases from J, with 19 bases in between. In DNA form, the CDR3 reads TGTGCCACCACCAAGGACTCCAAAGGAGGTGAGCAGTTCTTC. As protein: CATTKDSKGGEQFF.

This rearrangement joins TRBV14 to TRBJ2-7; 7 nucleotides align to TRBD1. There are 13 residues in the CDR3. Per the germline V gene, CDR1 is SGHDN and CDR2 is FVKESK. V was pared by 4 bases and J by 6 bases, with 6 bases of the junction left unmatched. The CDR3 reads CASSPDRVTEQYF. CDR3 coding DNA: TGTGCCAGCAGCCCCGACAGGGTCACCGAGCAGTACTTC.

The table lists this clonotype with a few counts. The chain recombines TRBV20-1 with TRBJ2-1; 8 nucleotides agree with TRBD1. The ends lost 6 bases at V and 9 bases at J; junction bases unmatched: 16. Germline loops: CDR1 DFQATT, CDR2 SNEGSKA (reference sequence). CDR3 length equals 15 residues. CDR3 bases: TGCAGTGCCTTTGGACAGGGCCTTCCACAGGGTGAGCAGTTCTTC. Protein sequence: CSAFGQGLPQGEQFF.

The chain has TRBV5-1 and TRBJ1-6; TRBD1 aligns across 12 bases. CDR1 and CDR2 (germline): SGHRS, YFSETQ. The CDR3 contains 17 residues. V dropped 4 bases and J dropped 7; count of bases not matched to a gene: 9. The CDR3 region has the DNA TGCGCCAGCAGCCCCGGGACAGGGGGCTTTGAGAATTCACCCCTCCACTTT. This codes for CASSPGTGGFENSPLHF.

V usage is TRBV7-6 and J usage is TRBJ2-7; possibly TRBD2 for D (7 bases). The CDR3 is made up of 14 amino acids. Germline lookup yields CDR1 SGHVS and CDR2 FNYEAQ. V dropped 2 bases and J dropped 3 bases, with 11 bases sitting between them. The CDR3 reads CASSLSGTIYEQYF. CDR3 sequence (DNA): TGTGCCAGCAGCTTAAGCGGGACAATCTACGAGCAGTACTTC. Supplemented by reference TRBV7-6 and TRBJ2-7, the full variable domain reads GAGVSQSPRYKVTKRGQDVALRCDPISGHVSLYWYRQALGQGPEFLTYFNYEAQQDKSGLPNDRFSAERPEGSISTLTIQRTEQRDSAMYRCASSLSGTIYEQYFGPGTRLTVT.

V gene TRBV7-2 combines with J gene TRBJ2-7; the D is unclear. V lost 5 bases, J lost 6 bases, and 17 bases lay in between. CDR1 is SGHTA, CDR2 FQGNSA, per germline. CDR3 size: 14 residues. The CDR3 protein is CASSPPHRAVEQYF. In nucleotides, the CDR3 is TGTGCCAGCAGCCCCCCTCATAGGGCCGTCGAGCAGTACTTC.

V gene TRBV25-1 combines with J gene TRBJ2-7; D is undetermined. CDR3 length: 12 residues. Trimming removed 1 base at V and 7 bases at J, with 8 bases between. The germline gives CDR1 MGHDK, CDR2 SYGVNS. The CDR3 nucleotides read TGTGCCAGCAGTGAATTGTTGCGGGAGCAGTACTTC. Its translation: CASSELLREQYF.

The V gene is TRBV18, the J gene TRBJ2-2; TRBD2 might be the D (5 bases). The ends were cut back, 6 bases at V and 6 bases at J, with 20 bases in the middle. The CDR3 is 16 amino acids. Germline V gene lookup returns CDR1 KGHSH and CDR2 LQKENI. CDR3 protein: CASSMQGGFIAGELFF. CDR3 DNA: TGTGCCAGCTCTATGCAAGGAGGTTTTATCGCCGGGGAGCTGTTTTTT.

This clonotype has just a few counts. The chain couples TRBV7-9 to TRBJ2-5; 8 positions agree with TRBD1. The CDR3 runs to 15 residues. Germline trimming cut 1 base from V and 4 bases from J; bases unmatched to any gene: 5. Germline CDR1 reads SEHNR; CDR2 reads FQNEAQ (reference sequence). CDR3 bases: TGTGCCAGCAGCTTAGAGAGGACAGGGCGAGAGACCCAGTACTTC. Protein sequence: CASSLERTGRETQYF.

The chain is built from TRBV20-1 and TRBJ2-1; weak D call: TRBD2 (6 bases). V was trimmed by 5 bases and J by 11 bases, leaving 13 bases between them. The CDR3 totals 11 residues. The germline V gene has CDR1 DFQATT and CDR2 SNEGSKA (reference sequence). The CDR3 is CSALLAAKQFF. As DNA, the CDR3 is TGCAGTGCTCTACTAGCCGCCAAGCAGTTCTTC.

This chain connects TRBV6-1 to TRBJ1-5, with 9 positions matching TRBD1. Germline V gives CDR1 MNHNS, CDR2 SASEGT. With 7 bases clipped from V and 6 bases from J, the junction kept 7 bases outside the gene matches. The length of the CDR3 is 14 residues. In nucleotides, the CDR3 is TGTGCCAGCAAGGACAGGGGCAGAGGTCAGCCCCAGCATTTT. Its protein product is CASKDRGRGQPQHF.

This chain joins TRBV6-1 and TRBJ1-1; D is unresolved. Germline assignment: CDR1 MNHNS and CDR2 SASEGT. This CDR3 is 14 amino acids long. Trimming removed 7 bases at V and 1 base at J, with 13 bases between. The CDR3 DNA reads as TGTGCCAGCACTGACCGACAAACGAACACTGAAGCTTTCTTT. The encoded protein is CASTDRQTNTEAFF.

There are a few counts of this clonotype. The gene calls are TRBV20-1 and TRBJ2-3, with TRBD2 matching 8 bases. The trim removed 7 bases at V and 0 bases at J, leaving 9 bases unmatched. The germline V gene has CDR1 DFQATT and CDR2 SNEGSKA (reference sequence). The CDR3 contains 15 residues. CDR3 DNA: TGCAGTGTTACCGGGAGGGCCGGTAGCACAGATACGCAGTATTTT. Amino acid sequence: CSVTGRAGSTDTQYF.

The table lists this clonotype with many counts. CDR3 DNA sequence: TGTGCCAGCAGCTTCTCGTTATTGAGGGCACACAGGGAACGTCGGGGCGAGCAGTACTTC. It codes for CASSFSLLRAHRERRGEQYF. This chain joins TRBV11-1 and TRBJ2-7; TRBD1 is a possible D gene (6 bases). The CDR3 is 20 amino acids. Germline V lookup: CDR1 SGHAT, CDR2 FQDESV (reference sequence). V lost 3 bases and J 6 bases, leaving 33 bases between the germline ends.

This sequence joins TRBV7-2 and TRBJ2-5; D may match TRBD1 or TRBD2 (5 bases each). Germline values: CDR1 SGHTA, CDR2 FQGNSA. The V end lost 1 base, the J end lost 5 bases, and 11 bases lay between the germline ends. The CDR3 loop spans 14 amino acids. This CDR3 is CASSLGAGTETQYF. The CDR3 nucleotides read TGTGCCAGCAGCTTAGGTGCAGGGACGGAGACCCAGTACTTC.